This entry is about one T cell receptor beta chain. TCRdb's copy holds only in-frame clones and misses some; the assay was immunoSEQ multiplex PCR. Of 130,000 or so clones listed, 88% are singletons. This specimen comes from a study of blood T cell repertoires in COVID-19. The sequenced sample was peripheral blood. The receptor was derived from an older woman with acute or convalescent COVID-19.

DNA for the CDR3: TGTGCCAGCAGCCCAGACAGGGGGAAGACAGATACGCAGTATTTT. Translated, it gives CASSPDRGKTDTQYF. The V call is TRBV7-2, the J call TRBJ2-3; TRBD1 matches 9 bases. The CDR3 sequence is 15 residues long. The V segment lost 5 bases and the J segment 3 bases; nucleotides outside the gene matches: 6. Germline loops: CDR1 SGHTA, CDR2 FQGNSA.